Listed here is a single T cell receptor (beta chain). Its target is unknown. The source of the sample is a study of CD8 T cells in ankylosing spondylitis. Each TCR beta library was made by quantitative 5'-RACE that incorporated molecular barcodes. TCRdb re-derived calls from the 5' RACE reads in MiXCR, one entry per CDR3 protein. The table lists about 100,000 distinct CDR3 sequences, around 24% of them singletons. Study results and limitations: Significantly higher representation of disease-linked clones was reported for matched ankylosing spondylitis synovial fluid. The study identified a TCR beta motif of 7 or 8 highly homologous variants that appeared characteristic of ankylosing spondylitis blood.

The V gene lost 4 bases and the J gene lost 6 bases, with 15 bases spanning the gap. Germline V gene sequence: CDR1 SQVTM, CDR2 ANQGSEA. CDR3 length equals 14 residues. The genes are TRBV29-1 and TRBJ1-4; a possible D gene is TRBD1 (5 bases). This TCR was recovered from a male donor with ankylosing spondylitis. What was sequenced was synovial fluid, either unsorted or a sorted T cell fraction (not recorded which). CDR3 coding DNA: TGCAGCGTTGCCGACAGAGGGTGGGATGAAAAACTGTTTTTT. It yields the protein CSVADRGWDEKLFF.